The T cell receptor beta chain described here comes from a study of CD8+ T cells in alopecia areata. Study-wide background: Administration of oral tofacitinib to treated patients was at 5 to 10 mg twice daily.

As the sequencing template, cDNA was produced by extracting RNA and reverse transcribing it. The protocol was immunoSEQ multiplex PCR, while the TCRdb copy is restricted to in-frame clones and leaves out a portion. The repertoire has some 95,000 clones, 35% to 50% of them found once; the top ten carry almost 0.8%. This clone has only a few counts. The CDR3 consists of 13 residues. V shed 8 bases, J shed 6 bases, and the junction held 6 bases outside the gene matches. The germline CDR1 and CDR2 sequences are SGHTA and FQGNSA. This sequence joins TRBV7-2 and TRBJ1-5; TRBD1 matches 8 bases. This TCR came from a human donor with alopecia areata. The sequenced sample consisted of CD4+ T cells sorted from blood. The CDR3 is CASASQGGQPQHF. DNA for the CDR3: TGTGCCAGCGCATCACAGGGGGGTCAGCCCCAGCATTTT.